This T cell receptor beta chain was identified during a study of T-cell reconstitution after alpha-beta-depleted transplantation in children. This CDR3 has 13 residues. Trimming pared 0 bases from V and 3 bases from J, leaving 3 bases between. From germline, CDR1 is MNHEY and CDR2 SVGEGT. Unique molecular identifiers tagged the TCRbeta library. In TCRdb, the PCR reads were re-called with MiXCR into one record per CDR3 protein. The top ten clones hold 2.6% of a sample with 200,000 to 250,000 distinct CDR3 sequences, 12% of them seen once. The table lists this clonotype with a few counts. Sequenced material: PBMCs from the stem cell graft donor, taken from the stem cell graft. This sequence joins TRBV6-2 or TRBV6-3 and TRBJ2-1; D gene uncertain. The clonotype was recovered from a human donor who donated a stem cell graft to a child with acute lymphoblastic leukemia. The CDR3: CASSYSDYNEQFF. The CDR3, as DNA: TGTGCCAGCAGTTACTCGGACTACAATGAGCAGTTCTTC.